One and the same sample provided the 26 T cell receptor beta chains below, sequenced in a study of beta chain features in type 1 diabetes. Points from the study as a whole: TCRB CDR3s were moderately but significantly shorter in Type 1 diabetes patients in all four CD4+ subsets.

These receptors have no identified antigens. Isolated RNA was reverse transcribed in full, so expressed TCRB transcripts were sequenced. Using immunoSEQ multiplex PCR, the repertoire was profiled, and TCRdb retains in-frame clones only, with some absent. The repertoire holds a few hundred thousand clones, with around 12% as singletons. Sequenced: naive CD4+ T cells from blood. The receptor source for this set is a young woman with type 1 diabetes.

The chain uses TRBV6-6 and TRBJ2-1; TRBD2 might be the D (5 bases). V lost 7 bases to trimming and J lost 0 bases, with 13 bases between them. The length of the CDR3 is 15 residues. Germline V CDR1 and CDR2: MNHNY, SVGAGI (reference sequence). This CDR3 is CASTQEGSSYNEQFF. The CDR3 coding sequence is TGTGCCAGCACACAAGAGGGATCCTCCTACAATGAGCAGTTCTTC.

Only a few counts were recorded for this clone. V and J are TRBV4-3 and TRBJ2-1; D ambiguous. CDR3 length: 14 residues. The V gene's germline CDR1 is LGHNA and CDR2 YSLEER. Between the trimmed V and J ends, which lost 3 bases and 2 bases, there was a span of 8 bases. CDR3 in amino acids: CASSQRSPYNEQFF. The CDR3 region has the DNA TGCGCCAGCAGCCAGAGGAGTCCCTACAATGAGCAGTTCTTC.

The chain uses TRBV6-6 and TRBJ1-2; TRBD1 agrees at 10 bases. The CDR3 is made up of 12 amino acids. The germline V gene encodes CDR1 MNHNY and CDR2 SVGAGI (reference sequence). J gave up 8 bases and V 9 bases, and 6 bases lay outside the gene matches. The CDR3 protein is CASSSTGGGYTF. CDR3 sequence (DNA): TGTGCCAGTTCTTCGACAGGGGGCGGCTACACCTTC.

The genes are TRBV6-6 and TRBJ2-7; D might be TRBD2 (5 bases). With 4 bases removed from V and 3 bases from J, the gap between germline ends came to 10 bases. This CDR3 spans 13 amino acids. CDR1 and CDR2 (germline): MNHNY, SVGAGI (reference sequence). The CDR3 is CASSLARGYEQYF. The CDR3 nucleotides read TGTGCCAGCAGTTTGGCCCGGGGCTACGAGCAGTACTTC.

V usage is TRBV15 and J usage is TRBJ1-1, with a tentative D call TRBD1 (6 bases). Between the trimmed V and J ends, which lost 3 bases and 1 base, there was a span of 12 bases. The CDR3 length is 15 residues. The V gene's germline CDR1 is LNHNV and CDR2 YYDKDF (reference sequence). The CDR3 coding sequence is TGTGCCACCAGCAGGACCCGAGGGGGGAACACTGAAGCTTTCTTT. It yields the protein CATSRTRGGNTEAFF.

There are a few counts of this clone. This rearrangement joins TRBV10-3 to TRBJ2-7; the D is unclear. Germline V gene lookup returns CDR1 ENHRY and CDR2 SYGVKD. This CDR3 spans 12 amino acids. V lost 3 bases and J lost 3, with 6 bases in between. The CDR3 sequence is CAISDYDYEQYF. For the CDR3, the DNA is TGTGCCATCAGTGACTACGACTACGAGCAGTACTTC.

The V gene is TRBV29-1, the J gene TRBJ2-2, with TRBD1 identical over 7 bases. The CDR3 length is 16 residues. The trim removed 6 bases at V and 5 bases at J, leaving 15 bases unmatched. CDR1 is SQVTM and CDR2 is ANQGSEA in the germline V gene. The CDR3 DNA reads TGCAGCGTCCTTGGGATACAGGGGATCGGTACCGGGGAGCTGTTTTTT. Translated, it gives CSVLGIQGIGTGELFF.

The chain uses TRBV21-1 and TRBJ2-1; TRBD2 is the table's D call, not checked against the DNA. TRBV21-1 corresponds to a pseudogene. The CDR3 runs to 12 residues. The CDR3 coding sequence is TGTGCCAGGCGGGAGGTTAACAATGAGCAGTTCTTC. Its translation is CARREVNNEQFF.

The CDR3, as DNA: TGTGCCAGCAGTCTAGCGGGAGGGGCCTACGAGCAGTACTTC. It is translated as CASSLAGGAYEQYF. V and J are TRBV28 and TRBJ2-7, with 12 bases matching TRBD2. Germline V gives CDR1 MDHEN, CDR2 SYDVKM. There are 14 residues in the CDR3. V shed 5 bases, J shed 2 bases, and the junction held 1 base outside the gene matches.

J is TRBJ2-1 and V is TRBV6-4; unclear D gene. CDR1 is MRHNA, CDR2 SNTAGT, per germline. The CDR3 covers 12 residues. Deletions cut 4 bases from V and 4 bases from J, with 5 bases between. The CDR3 protein is CASSGQYNEQFF. The CDR3 DNA reads as TGTGCCAGCAGTGGACAATACAATGAGCAGTTCTTC.

The chain recombines TRBV29-1 with TRBJ1-1; D gene uncertain. The CDR3 is 12 amino acids. V lost 3 bases and J lost 2, with 7 bases in between. In germline, CDR1 is SQVTM, CDR2 ANQGSEA. The CDR3 nucleotides read TGCAGCGTTGATTGGCTTAACACTGAAGCTTTCTTT. Translation gives CSVDWLNTEAFF.

This clone has a handful of counts. The chain carries TRBV18 and TRBJ2-7; D remains unclear. The CDR3 spans 15 residues. Germline loops: CDR1 KGHSH, CDR2 LQKENI. The V and J ends lost 1 base and 3 bases respectively, with 13 bases between them. CDR3 DNA sequence: TGTGCCAGCTCACCACTATTCGACACCAGCTACGAGCAGTACTTC. It translates to CASSPLFDTSYEQYF.

V is TRBV25-1 and J is TRBJ2-1, with 7 nucleotides matching TRBD2. Unmatched junction bases numbered 3, after V lost 3 bases and J lost 7 bases. Germline lookup yields CDR1 MGHDK and CDR2 SYGVNS. This CDR3 contains 13 residues. The DNA of the CDR3 is TGTGCCAGCAGTGATCTAGCGGTAAATGAGCAGTTCTTC. Amino acid sequence: CASSDLAVNEQFF.

This clone has more than one count but fewer than ten. The chain couples TRBV20-1 to TRBJ2-3; D not resolved. This CDR3 spans 11 amino acids. Germline V gene data show CDR1 as DFQATT and CDR2 as SNEGSKA (reference sequence). The V gene lost 5 bases and the J gene lost 8 bases, with 11 bases spanning the gap. The CDR3 is CSASTPPTQYF. The CDR3 coding sequence is TGCAGTGCTTCGACTCCACCTACGCAGTATTTT.

This chain connects TRBV30 to TRBJ2-7; 7 nucleotides align to TRBD1. With 5 bases clipped from V and 3 bases from J, the junction kept 7 bases outside the gene matches. Germline CDR1 and CDR2: GTSNPN and SVGIG (reference sequence). The CDR3 sequence is 13 residues long. The CDR3 DNA is TGTGCCTGGGGTATGGGACAGAGCTACGAGCAGTACTTC. It encodes CAWGMGQSYEQYF.

The V call is TRBV11-3, the J call TRBJ2-1; D gene ambiguous. The CDR3 has 13 residues. The V end lost 1 base, the J end lost 6 bases, and 7 bases lay between the germline ends. The germline gives CDR1 SGHNT, CDR2 YENEEA. CDR3 sequence reads: CASSLVLVNEQFF. The CDR3 coding sequence is TGTGCCAGCAGCTTAGTTCTAGTCAATGAGCAGTTCTTC.

This clone has just a few counts. The chain combines TRBV27 with TRBJ1-5; tentative D call: TRBD1 (6 bases). Germline V gives CDR1 MNHEY, CDR2 SMNVEV (reference sequence). V gave up 8 bases and J gave up 1 base, with 18 bases separating them. The CDR3 sequence is 16 residues long. The CDR3 loop is CASGRDTQTSNQPQHF. For the CDR3, the DNA is TGTGCCAGCGGCCGGGACACCCAAACAAGCAATCAGCCCCAGCATTTT.

This clone has just a few counts. This chain joins TRBV23-1 and TRBJ1-2; tentative D call: TRBD1 (6 bases). TRBV23-1 is treated as an ORF (open reading frame) with a function not yet certain. CDR3 length: 13 residues. Trimming removed 0 bases from V and 4 bases from J, with 6 bases in between. The DNA of the CDR3 is TGCGCCAGCAGTCAATCGGACAGCTATGGCTACACCTTC. Protein: CASSQSDSYGYTF.

The chain joins TRBV4-1 to TRBJ1-2; TRBD1 agrees at 8 bases. The J segment lost 3 bases and the V segment lost 7 bases, leaving 10 bases of the junction unmatched. CDR3 length: 15 amino acids. Germline V CDR1 and CDR2: MGHRA, YSYEKL. CDR3 coding DNA: TGCGCCAGCAATCCGGAACAGGGGGTGGACTATGGCTACACCTTC. This sequence encodes CASNPEQGVDYGYTF.

The V and J genes are TRBV29-1 and TRBJ1-5, with D tentatively TRBD1 (6 bases). V was shortened by 5 bases and J by 6 bases, with 14 bases between the two germline ends. The CDR3 spans 13 residues. Germline V gene lookup returns CDR1 SQVTM and CDR2 ANQGSEA. The CDR3: CSVQTGPAQPQHF. The DNA for the CDR3 is TGCAGCGTTCAAACAGGGCCGGCTCAGCCCCAGCATTTT.

This clone was counted between two and nine times. This chain joins TRBV5-4 and TRBJ2-7; D ambiguous. The CDR3 runs to 13 residues. Trimming removed 0 bases at V and 5 bases at J, with 9 bases between. From germline, CDR1 is SGHNT and CDR2 YYREEE (reference sequence). CDR3 coding DNA: TGTGCCAGCAGCTTGGATACCACGGACGAGCAGTACTTC. It encodes CASSLDTTDEQYF.

The chain recombines TRBV5-1 with TRBJ2-5; D remains ambiguous. Germline CDR1 is SGHRS and CDR2 is YFSETQ. Between the trimmed V and J ends, which lost 7 bases and 5 bases, there was a span of 18 bases. This CDR3 comprises 14 residues. This CDR3 reads CASCQNTLSETQYF. The CDR3 nucleotides read TGCGCCAGCTGCCAGAATACCCTTTCGGAGACCCAGTACTTC.

V usage is TRBV6-5 and J usage is TRBJ1-2, with TRBD1 matching over 8 bases. Germline V gene data show CDR1 as MNHEY and CDR2 as SVGAGI. With V trimmed by 3 bases and J by 1 base, 4 bases remained unmatched. The CDR3 covers 15 residues. CDR3 sequence (DNA): TGTGCCAGCAGTTATCTTACAGGGGGTAACTATGGCTACACCTTC. It is translated as CASSYLTGGNYGYTF.

This clone appeared a few times. This chain joins TRBV7-9 and TRBJ2-1; 12 bases map to TRBD2. This CDR3 has 18 amino acids. Germline loops: CDR1 SEHNR, CDR2 FQNEAQ (reference sequence). V was pared by 0 bases and J by 9 bases, with 12 bases of the junction left unmatched. CDR3 protein: CASSLAGLAGRVVGEQFF. DNA of the CDR3: TGTGCCAGCAGCTTAGCCGGACTAGCGGGAAGGGTAGTGGGTGAGCAGTTCTTC.

The chain links TRBV25-1 to TRBJ1-1; D call uncertain. The V end was cut by 3 bases, the J end by 1 base, with 9 bases between. This CDR3 is 14 amino acids long. Germline V lookup: CDR1 MGHDK, CDR2 SYGVNS. The CDR3 sequence is CASSELGKNTEAFF. CDR3 bases: TGTGCCAGCAGTGAGCTTGGCAAGAACACTGAAGCTTTCTTT.

This clone was seen only a few times. One end of the junction does not line up with germline, which may come from a read error. The chain joins TRBV7-9 to TRBJ2-7; 8 bases are a match to TRBD2. Germline CDR1 is SEHNR and CDR2 is FQNEAQ (reference sequence). This CDR3 has 14 residues. CDR3 sequence: CASSWDRGGSMSNF. DNA for the CDR3: TGTGCCAGCAGCTGGGACCGGGGGGGCAGTATGTCGAACTTC.